This T cell receptor beta chain was captured by sequencing in a study of T-cell memory formation after mild COVID-19. Study-level points and caveats: Specificity for SARS-CoV-2 was not confirmed among the second-wave clones peaking on day 37.

In TCRdb, the 5' RACE reads were re-called with MiXCR into one record per CDR3 protein. The table lists approximately 350,000 distinct CDR3 sequences, around 27% of them singletons. The CDR3 extends over 13 amino acids. The V and J ends lost 3 bases and 8 bases respectively, with 14 bases between them. From germline, CDR1 is SEHNR and CDR2 FQNEAQ (reference sequence). This clonotype has only a few counts. Its target is not known. The TCR sequence derives from an adult woman who had mild COVID-19 (a few samples of this study predate the infection). Cell type and time point are not known. V gene TRBV7-9 combines with J gene TRBJ2-7; weak D call: TRBD2 (5 bases). Material: PBMCs or a T cell subset sorted from them (not recorded which). CDR3 in DNA: TGTGCCAGCAGCTTCCGGGATCCCGTGAAGCAGTACTTC. Protein sequence: CASSFRDPVKQYF. Together with reference TRBV7-9 and TRBJ2-7, the CDR3 gives the full variable domain: DTGVSQNPRHKITKRGQNVTFRCDPISEHNRLYWYRQTLGQGPEFLTYFQNEAQLEKSRLLSDRFSAERPKGSFSTLEIQRTEQGDSAMYLCASSFRDPVKQYFGPGTRLTVT.